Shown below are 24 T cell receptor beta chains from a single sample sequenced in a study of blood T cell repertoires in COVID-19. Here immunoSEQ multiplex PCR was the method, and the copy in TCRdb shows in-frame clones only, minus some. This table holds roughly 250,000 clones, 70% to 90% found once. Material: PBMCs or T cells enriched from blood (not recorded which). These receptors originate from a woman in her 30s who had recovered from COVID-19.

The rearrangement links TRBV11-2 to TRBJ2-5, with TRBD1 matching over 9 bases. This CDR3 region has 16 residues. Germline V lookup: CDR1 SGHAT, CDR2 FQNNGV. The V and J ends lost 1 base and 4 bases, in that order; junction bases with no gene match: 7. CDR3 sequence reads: CASSLVSGTGRETQYF. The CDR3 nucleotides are TGTGCCAGCAGCTTAGTTTCGGGGACAGGGAGAGAGACCCAGTACTTC. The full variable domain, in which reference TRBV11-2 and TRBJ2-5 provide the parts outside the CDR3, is EAGVAQSPRYKIIEKRQSVAFWCNPISGHATLYWYQQILGQGPKLLIQFQNNGVVDDSQLPKDRFSAERLKGVDSTLKIQPAKLEDSAVYLCASSLVSGTGRETQYFGPGTRLLVL.

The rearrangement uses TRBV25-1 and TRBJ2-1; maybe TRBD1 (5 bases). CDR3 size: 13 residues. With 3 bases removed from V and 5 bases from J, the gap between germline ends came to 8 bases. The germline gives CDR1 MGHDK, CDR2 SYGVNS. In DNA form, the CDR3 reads TGTGCCAGCAGTGAGATAGGGGACAATGAGCAGTTCTTC. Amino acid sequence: CASSEIGDNEQFF. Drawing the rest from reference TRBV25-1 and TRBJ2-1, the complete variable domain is EADIYQTPRYLVIGTGKKITLECSQTMGHDKMYWYQQDPGMELHLIHYSYGVNSTEKGDLSSESTVSRIRTEHFPLTLESARPSHTSQYLCASSEIGDNEQFFGPGTRLTVL.

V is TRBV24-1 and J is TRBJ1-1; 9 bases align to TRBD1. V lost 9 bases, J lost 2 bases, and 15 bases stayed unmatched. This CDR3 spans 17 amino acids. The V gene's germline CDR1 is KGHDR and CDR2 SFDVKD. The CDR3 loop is CATHTKQGAEGNTEAFF. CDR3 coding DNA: TGTGCCACCCACACTAAACAGGGGGCAGAAGGAAACACTGAAGCTTTCTTT.

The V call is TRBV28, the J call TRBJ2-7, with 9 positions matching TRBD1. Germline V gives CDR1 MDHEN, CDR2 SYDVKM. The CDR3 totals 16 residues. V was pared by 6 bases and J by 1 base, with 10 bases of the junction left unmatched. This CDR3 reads CASSPQGARVSYEQYF. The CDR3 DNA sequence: TGTGCCAGCAGCCCACAGGGGGCGCGAGTTTCCTACGAGCAGTACTTC.

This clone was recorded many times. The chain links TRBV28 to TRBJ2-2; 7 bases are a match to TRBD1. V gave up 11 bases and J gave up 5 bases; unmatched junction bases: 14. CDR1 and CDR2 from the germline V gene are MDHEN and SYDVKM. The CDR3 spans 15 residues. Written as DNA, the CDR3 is TGTGCCGCCCGCCACCGGGACAGCGTTACCGGGGAGCTGTTTTTT. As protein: CAARHRDSVTGELFF.

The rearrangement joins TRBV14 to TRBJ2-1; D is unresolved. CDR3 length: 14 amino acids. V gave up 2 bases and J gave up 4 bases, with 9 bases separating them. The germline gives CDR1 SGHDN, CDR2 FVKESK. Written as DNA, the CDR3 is TGTGCCAGCAGCCAATCTTGGAGATACAATGAGCAGTTCTTC. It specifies CASSQSWRYNEQFF.

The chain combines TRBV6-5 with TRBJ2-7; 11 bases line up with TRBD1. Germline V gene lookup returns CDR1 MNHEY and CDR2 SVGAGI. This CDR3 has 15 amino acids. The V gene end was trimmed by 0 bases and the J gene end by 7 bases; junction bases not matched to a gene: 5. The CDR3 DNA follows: TGTGCCAGCAGTTACTCGGGACAGGGGGGCACGGAGCAGTACTTC. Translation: CASSYSGQGGTEQYF.

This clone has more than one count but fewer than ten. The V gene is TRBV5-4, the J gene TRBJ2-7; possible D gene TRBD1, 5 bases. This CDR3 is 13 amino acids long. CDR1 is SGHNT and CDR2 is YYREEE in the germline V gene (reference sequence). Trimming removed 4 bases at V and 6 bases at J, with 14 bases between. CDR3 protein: CASSVRQIGEQYF. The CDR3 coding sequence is TGTGCCAGCAGCGTTCGACAGATCGGCGAGCAGTACTTC.

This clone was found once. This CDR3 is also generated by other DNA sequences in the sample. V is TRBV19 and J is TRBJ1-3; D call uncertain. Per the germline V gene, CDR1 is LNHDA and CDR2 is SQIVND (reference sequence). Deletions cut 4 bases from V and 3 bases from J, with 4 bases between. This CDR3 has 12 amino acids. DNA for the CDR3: TGTGCCAGTAGTACCAGTGGAAACACCATATATTTT. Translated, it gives CASSTSGNTIYF.

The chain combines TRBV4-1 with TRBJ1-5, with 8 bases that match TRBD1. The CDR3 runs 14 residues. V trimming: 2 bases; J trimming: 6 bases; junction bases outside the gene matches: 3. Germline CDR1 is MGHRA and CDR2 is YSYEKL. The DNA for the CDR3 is TGCGCCAGCAGCCAACAGGGGGCCGGTCAGCCCCAGCATTTT. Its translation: CASSQQGAGQPQHF.

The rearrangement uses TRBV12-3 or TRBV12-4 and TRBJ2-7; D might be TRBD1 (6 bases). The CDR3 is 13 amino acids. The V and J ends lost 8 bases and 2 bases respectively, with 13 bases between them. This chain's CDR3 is CASGPGHTYEQYF. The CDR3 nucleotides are TGTGCCAGCGGACCGGGACATACCTACGAGCAGTACTTC.

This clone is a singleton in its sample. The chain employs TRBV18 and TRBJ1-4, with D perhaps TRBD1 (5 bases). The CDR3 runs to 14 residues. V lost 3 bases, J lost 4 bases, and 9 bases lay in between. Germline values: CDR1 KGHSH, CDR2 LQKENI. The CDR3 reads CASSPGRDNEKLFF. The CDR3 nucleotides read TGTGCCAGCTCACCGGGCAGGGATAATGAAAAACTGTTTTTT.

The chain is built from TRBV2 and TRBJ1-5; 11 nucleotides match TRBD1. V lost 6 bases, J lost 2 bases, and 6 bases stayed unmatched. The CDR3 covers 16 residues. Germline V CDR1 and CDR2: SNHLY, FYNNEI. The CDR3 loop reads CASSGTGGSGNQPQHF. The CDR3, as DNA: TGTGCCAGCAGCGGGACAGGGGGTAGTGGCAATCAGCCCCAGCATTTT.

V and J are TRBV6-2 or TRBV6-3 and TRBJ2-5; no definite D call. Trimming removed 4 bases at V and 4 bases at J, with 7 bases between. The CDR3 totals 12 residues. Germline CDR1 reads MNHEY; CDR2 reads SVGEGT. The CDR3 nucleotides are TGTGCCAGCAGTTCAGTGTCAGAGACCCAGTACTTC. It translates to CASSSVSETQYF.

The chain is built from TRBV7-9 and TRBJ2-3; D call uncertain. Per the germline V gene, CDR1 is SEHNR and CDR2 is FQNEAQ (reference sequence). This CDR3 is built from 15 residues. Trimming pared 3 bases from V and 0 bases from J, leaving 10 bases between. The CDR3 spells CASSLTPTSTDTQYF. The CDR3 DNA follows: TGTGCCAGCAGCTTGACTCCGACTAGCACAGATACGCAGTATTTT. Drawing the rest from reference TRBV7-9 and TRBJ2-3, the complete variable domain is DTGVSQNPRHKITKRGQNVTFRCDPISEHNRLYWYRQTLGQGPEFLTYFQNEAQLEKSRLLSDRFSAERPKGSFSTLEIQRTEQGDSAMYLCASSLTPTSTDTQYFGPGTRLTVL.

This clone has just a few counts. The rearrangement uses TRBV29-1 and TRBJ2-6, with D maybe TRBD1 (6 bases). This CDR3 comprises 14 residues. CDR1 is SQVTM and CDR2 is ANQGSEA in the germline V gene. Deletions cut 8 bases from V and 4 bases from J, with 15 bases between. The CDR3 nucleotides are TGCAGCTTCTCACAGGGTTCCGGGGCCAACGTCCTGACTTTC. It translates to CSFSQGSGANVLTF.

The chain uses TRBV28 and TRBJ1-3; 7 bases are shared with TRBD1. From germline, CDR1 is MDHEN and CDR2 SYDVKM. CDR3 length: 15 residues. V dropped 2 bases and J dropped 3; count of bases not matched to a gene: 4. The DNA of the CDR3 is TGTGCCAGCAGTTTAACAGGGGCTGATGGAAACACCATATATTTT. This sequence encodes CASSLTGADGNTIYF.

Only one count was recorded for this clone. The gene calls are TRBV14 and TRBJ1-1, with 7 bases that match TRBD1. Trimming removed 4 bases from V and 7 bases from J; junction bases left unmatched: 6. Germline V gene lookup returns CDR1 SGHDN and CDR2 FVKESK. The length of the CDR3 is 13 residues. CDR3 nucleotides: TGTGCCAGCAGCCTGATACAGGGGATTGAAGCTTTCTTT. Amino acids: CASSLIQGIEAFF.

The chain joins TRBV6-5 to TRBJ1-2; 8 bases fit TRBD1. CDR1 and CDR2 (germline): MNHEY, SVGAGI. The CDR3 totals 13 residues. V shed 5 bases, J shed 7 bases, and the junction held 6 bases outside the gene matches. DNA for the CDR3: TGTGCCAGCAGTATCCCAGGGGGCGGTGGCTACACCTTC. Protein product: CASSIPGGGGYTF.

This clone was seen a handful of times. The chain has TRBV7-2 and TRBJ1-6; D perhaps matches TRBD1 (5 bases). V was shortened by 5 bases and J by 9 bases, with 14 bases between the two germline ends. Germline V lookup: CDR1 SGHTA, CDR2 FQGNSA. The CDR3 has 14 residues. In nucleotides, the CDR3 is TGTGCCAGCAGCCCCTATTTGGGGGGTTCACCCCTCCACTTT. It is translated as CASSPYLGGSPLHF.

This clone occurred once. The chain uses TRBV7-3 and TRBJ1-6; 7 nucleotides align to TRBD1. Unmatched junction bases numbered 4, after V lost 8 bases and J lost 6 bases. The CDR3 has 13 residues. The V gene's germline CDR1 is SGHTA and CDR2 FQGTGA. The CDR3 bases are TGTGCCAGCTCGGACAGGCCTAATTCACCCCTCCACTTT. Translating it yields CASSDRPNSPLHF.

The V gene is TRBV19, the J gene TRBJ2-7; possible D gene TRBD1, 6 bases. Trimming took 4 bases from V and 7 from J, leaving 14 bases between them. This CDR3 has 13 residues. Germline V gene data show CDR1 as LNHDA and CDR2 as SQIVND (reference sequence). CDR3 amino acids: CASSTLTGMEQYF. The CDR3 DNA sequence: TGTGCCAGTAGTACTTTAACAGGGATGGAGCAGTACTTC.

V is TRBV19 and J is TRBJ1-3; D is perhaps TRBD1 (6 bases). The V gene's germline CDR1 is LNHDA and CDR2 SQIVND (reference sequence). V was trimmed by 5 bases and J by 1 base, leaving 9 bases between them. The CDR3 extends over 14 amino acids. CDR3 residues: CASSVGASGNTIYF. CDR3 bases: TGTGCCAGTAGTGTGGGGGCATCTGGAAACACCATATATTTT.

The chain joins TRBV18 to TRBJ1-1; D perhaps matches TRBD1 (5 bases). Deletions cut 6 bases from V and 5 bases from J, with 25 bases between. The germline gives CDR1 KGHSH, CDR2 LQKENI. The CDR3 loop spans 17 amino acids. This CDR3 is CASSQRSAGQGYTEAFF. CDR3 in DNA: TGTGCCAGCTCGCAACGATCCGCCGGGCAGGGTTATACTGAAGCTTTCTTT.